This section outlines one T cell receptor beta chain sequence together with its context. Some clones are missing from TCRdb's copy, which holds only in-frame ones; the method was immunoSEQ multiplex PCR. The profile covers 90,000 to 110,000 clones, with 75% to 85% appearing a single time and more than 8% taken by the ten largest. The source of the sample is a study of blood T cell repertoires in COVID-19. Trimming cost V 5 bases and J 6 bases; bases outside gene matches: 7. Germline V CDR1 and CDR2: SGHTA, FQGNSA. The CDR3 contains 13 residues. The rearrangement uses TRBV7-2 and TRBJ2-7; 7 nucleotides line up with TRBD1. The specimen sequenced was peripheral blood. This TCR derives from a woman between 65 and 79 years old with acute or convalescent COVID-19. CDR3 amino acids: CASSPNRQGEQYF. CDR3 nucleotides: TGTGCCAGCAGCCCCAATCGACAGGGCGAGCAGTACTTC. Drawing the rest from reference TRBV7-2 and TRBJ2-7, the complete variable domain is GAGVSQSPSNKVTEKGKDVELRCDPISGHTALYWYRQSLGQGLEFLIYFQGNSAPDKSGLPSDRFSAERTGGSVSTLTIQRTQQEDSAVYLCASSPNRQGEQYFGPGTRLTVT.